This passage covers 2 T cell receptor beta chains from one sample sequenced in a study of OX40 agonist ivuxolimab in advanced cancers. Using immunoSEQ multiplex PCR, the repertoire was profiled, and TCRdb retains in-frame clones only, with some absent. Seen here are about 40,000 clones, around 88% observed once, and the top ten hold roughly 25%. Sequencing was performed on CD4+ or CD8+ T cells sorted from blood, taken in a trial of the OX40 agonist ivuxolimab. These receptors all stem from an adult with an advanced solid tumor such as melanoma, head and neck, liver or kidney cancer.

The chain recombines TRBV7-6 with TRBJ2-1; D is ambiguous. Germline V gene lookup returns CDR1 SGHVS and CDR2 FNYEAQ. The CDR3 contains 17 residues. V was cut by 1 base and J by 10 bases, with 23 bases left in between. The chain's CDR3 is CASSLVGSVLGLEEQFF. The CDR3 nucleotides read TGTGCCAGCAGCTTAGTGGGTTCGGTACTGGGCCTAGAGGAGCAGTTCTTC.

The CDR3 protein is CAISEFKGQTEAFF. CDR3 bases: TGTGCCATCAGTGAGTTTAAGGGACAAACTGAAGCTTTCTTT. The rearrangement links TRBV10-3 to TRBJ1-1; possibly TRBD1 for D (6 bases). Trimming shortened V by 1 base and J by 5 bases, and 11 bases separated the two germline ends. Germline assignment: CDR1 ENHRY and CDR2 SYGVKD. The CDR3 sequence is 14 residues long.